This T cell receptor beta chain was obtained from a study of blood T cells in healthy people across ages. Findings and caveats of the study: Getting older went along with TCR beta diversity per million T cells dropping roughly linearly.

With regard to this clonotype: Its antigen is still unknown.

A sample-barcoded 5' primer and a J-beta primer mix were used in a second PCR of roughly 6 to 11 cycles. A template-switch adaptor with 12 random nucleotides tagged each cDNA molecule. A single record per CDR3 protein comes from TCRdb applying MiXCR to the 5' RACE reads. The sample contains roughly 1,100,000 distinct CDR3 sequences, approximately 25% of which appear only once. The J segment lost 1 base and the V segment lost 6 bases, leaving 3 bases of the junction unmatched. Germline CDR1 and CDR2: DFQATT and SNEGSKA (reference sequence). This CDR3 contains 14 residues. Isolation of PBMCs gave at least 7 million cells per sample. The same data also went into a second study, on T cells of mothers and their children. That report notes: Evidence of persistent microchimeric T cell clones was absent.

Sequencing used blood. The gene calls are TRBV20-1 and TRBJ2-4; 10 bases align to TRBD2. This clonotype was obtained from a girl aged 2-10 years in good health. The CDR3 loop reads CSAMGLAAKNIQYF. The CDR3, as DNA: TGCAGTGCCATGGGACTAGCGGCCAAAAACATTCAGTACTTC.